The 30 T cell receptor beta chains given below trace back to one sample, sequenced in a study of cytomegalovirus exposure and HLA in healthy donors. Method: immunoSEQ multiplex PCR; TCRdb's copy keeps in-frame clones and lacks some. The data contain around 130,000 clones, over 85% of them singletons. Sample: PBMCs. The source of these receptors is a man under 40 in good health and CMV-seronegative.

The chain joins TRBV6-5 to TRBJ1-5; 8 bases align to TRBD1. The CDR3 runs 13 residues. V lost 8 bases to trimming and J lost 3 bases; unmatched junction nucleotides: 3. In germline, CDR1 is MNHEY, CDR2 SVGAGI. CDR3 nucleotide sequence: TGTGCCAGCGGACAGGGCCCCAATCAGCCCCAGCATTTT. It yields the protein CASGQGPNQPQHF.

V usage is TRBV6-1 and J usage is TRBJ1-1, with a tentative D call TRBD1 (6 bases). V was shortened by 7 bases and J by 2 bases, with 14 bases between the two germline ends. The CDR3 contains 14 residues. The germline CDR1 and CDR2 sequences are MNHNS and SASEGT. The CDR3 coding sequence is TGTGCCAGCAATCCGGCGGGGGGCAACACTGAAGCTTTCTTT. This gives the protein CASNPAGGNTEAFF.

The chain links TRBV6-6 to TRBJ1-5; 7 bases are a match to TRBD1. Per the germline V gene, CDR1 is MNHNY and CDR2 is SVGAGI (reference sequence). The CDR3 is made up of 14 amino acids. V lost 6 bases, J lost 2 bases, and 4 bases stayed unmatched. For the CDR3, the DNA is TGTGCCAGCAGCCGGGACAGAGGCAATCAGCCCCAGCATTTT. This sequence encodes CASSRDRGNQPQHF.

The rearrangement joins TRBV11-2 to TRBJ2-3; the D gene is possibly TRBD2 (6 bases). The germline V gene has CDR1 SGHAT and CDR2 FQNNGV. This CDR3 spans 16 amino acids. The ends were cut back, 3 bases at V and 2 bases at J, with 15 bases in the middle. The CDR3 sequence is CASSFRRDSYTDTQYF. The DNA for the CDR3 is TGTGCCAGCAGCTTCCGGCGGGACTCATACACAGATACGCAGTATTTT.

The chain recombines TRBV27 with TRBJ2-7; D might be TRBD1 (6 bases). CDR1 MNHEY and CDR2 SMNVEV come from the germline V gene (reference sequence). V gave up 3 bases and J gave up 0 bases, with 12 bases separating them. The CDR3 is 15 amino acids. The CDR3 sequence is CASSFAHRASYEQYF. The CDR3, as DNA: TGTGCCAGCAGTTTTGCCCACAGGGCCTCCTACGAGCAGTACTTC.

The chain has TRBV2 and TRBJ1-4; D is perhaps TRBD1 (6 bases). The CDR3 sequence is 12 residues long. Germline V gene sequence: CDR1 SNHLY, CDR2 FYNNEI. Trimming cost V 8 bases and J 8 bases, with 12 bases left between them. The CDR3 region has the DNA TGTGCCAGCGGGGACATAGTCGAAAAACTGTTTTTT. This translates into CASGDIVEKLFF.

The genes are TRBV7-9 and TRBJ2-1, with 7 positions matching TRBD2. CDR1 and CDR2 (germline): SEHNR, FQNEAQ (reference sequence). The trim removed 1 base at V and 9 bases at J, leaving 9 bases unmatched. The CDR3 has 15 residues. Here the CDR3 DNA reads TGTGCCAGCAGCTTAGTCGCTAGCGGTCTTGGTGAGCAGTTCTTC. Protein: CASSLVASGLGEQFF.

The chain has TRBV4-1 and TRBJ1-2, with D unclear. The CDR3 is 14 residues long. CDR1 is MGHRA, CDR2 YSYEKL, per germline. Trimming shortened V by 4 bases and J by 8 bases, and 17 bases separated the two germline ends. Written as DNA, the CDR3 is TGCGCCAGCAGCCCGCCCCAGGCCACTGGGGGCTACACCTTC. Its translation: CASSPPQATGGYTF.

This clone was found once. The chain joins TRBV4-1 to TRBJ1-1; 9 bases match TRBD1. The CDR3 runs to 16 residues. Germline assignment: CDR1 MGHRA and CDR2 YSYEKL. V trimming: 5 bases; J trimming: 6 bases; junction bases outside the gene matches: 13. This CDR3 is CASSSPDRGPGAEAFF. The CDR3 coding sequence is TGCGCCAGCAGCTCACCGGACAGGGGTCCGGGCGCTGAAGCTTTCTTT.

The J gene is TRBJ1-2, the V gene TRBV7-9, with D unclear. The length of the CDR3 is 16 residues. V shed 0 bases and J shed 5 bases, with 16 bases lying between them. Germline CDR1 reads SEHNR; CDR2 reads FQNEAQ (reference sequence). The CDR3 DNA is TGTGCCAGCAGCTTAGCGGGCCAAGCAATAGAATATGGCTACACCTTC. It translates to CASSLAGQAIEYGYTF. The full variable domain, rest sourced from reference TRBV7-9 and TRBJ1-2, is DTGVSQNPRHKITKRGQNVTFRCDPISEHNRLYWYRQTLGQGPEFLTYFQNEAQLEKSRLLSDRFSAERPKGSFSTLEIQRTEQGDSAMYLCASSLAGQAIEYGYTFGSGTRLTVV.

This sequence joins TRBV19 and TRBJ1-2; perhaps TRBD1 as D (5 bases). Trimming took off 5 bases at V and 2 bases at J, with 18 bases between the two ends. CDR3 length equals 16 residues. Germline V CDR1 and CDR2: LNHDA, SQIVND (reference sequence). The CDR3 region has the DNA TGTGCCAGTAGTGTCCAGGGCCCTTACAGGAACTATGGCTACACCTTC. Protein sequence: CASSVQGPYRNYGYTF.

This clone was counted once. J is TRBJ1-2 and V is TRBV29-1; D is possibly TRBD1 (5 bases). CDR1 SQVTM and CDR2 ANQGSEA come from the germline V gene. V was pared by 0 bases and J by 3 bases, with 11 bases between. The CDR3 is 14 residues long. This chain's CDR3 is CSVEDRARDYGYTF. The CDR3 region has the DNA TGCAGCGTTGAAGATCGGGCCAGGGACTATGGCTACACCTTC.

CDR3 loop: CASTRRDSDEQYF. CDR3 DNA sequence: TGTGCCAGCACCCGGCGGGACAGCGACGAGCAGTACTTC. The chain links TRBV7-3 to TRBJ2-7, with D maybe TRBD1 (7 bases). The CDR3 covers 13 residues. CDR1 is SGHTA, CDR2 FQGTGA, per germline. Trimming took 7 bases from V and 5 from J, leaving 15 bases between them. The entire variable domain, with the rest obtained from reference TRBV7-3 and TRBJ2-7, is as follows: GAGVSQTPSNKVTEKGKYVELRCDPISGHTALYWYRQSLGQGPEFLIYFQGTGAADDSGLPNDRFFAVRPEGSVSTLKIQRTERGDSAVYLCASTRRDSDEQYFGPGTRLTVT.

This clone occurred once. This rearrangement joins TRBV21-1 to TRBJ1-4. TRBV21-1 is a listed pseudogene. This CDR3 contains 17 residues. In DNA form, the CDR3 reads TGTGCCAGCAGCACGACGGGAGAACCCCCAACTAATGAAAAACTGTTTTTT. It yields the protein CASSTTGEPPTNEKLFF.

This chain links TRBV11-2 with TRBJ2-3, with a possible D match to TRBD2 (7 bases). Trimming cost V 5 bases and J 1 base, with 25 bases left between them. Germline V CDR1 and CDR2: SGHAT, FQNNGV. CDR3 length equals 19 residues. The CDR3 DNA is TGTGCCAGCAGCCTCTACCTAGAGGGGGGGTTGGCAGGCACAGATACGCAGTATTTT. It specifies CASSLYLEGGLAGTDTQYF. Using reference TRBV11-2 and TRBJ2-3 for the parts outside the CDR3, the full variable domain is EAGVAQSPRYKIIEKRQSVAFWCNPISGHATLYWYQQILGQGPKLLIQFQNNGVVDDSQLPKDRFSAERLKGVDSTLKIQPAKLEDSAVYLCASSLYLEGGLAGTDTQYFGPGTRLTVL.

The V gene is TRBV10-3, the J gene TRBJ1-2; 11 bases agree with TRBD1. J gave up 8 bases and V 1 base, and 6 bases lay outside the gene matches. Looked up from germline, CDR1 is ENHRY and CDR2 is SYGVKD. The CDR3 extends over 15 amino acids. DNA for the CDR3: TGTGCCATCAGTGAGTTAGGGACAGGGGGGCACGGCTACACCTTC. This encodes CAISELGTGGHGYTF.

This chain connects TRBV5-6 to TRBJ2-7, with no clear D. Germline CDR1 and CDR2: SGHDT and YYEEEE. Trimming cost V 4 bases and J 3 bases, with 11 bases left between them. The CDR3 loop spans 13 amino acids. The CDR3 DNA sequence: TGTGCCAGCAGCCCCAGGCGATACTACGAGCAGTACTTC. It translates to CASSPRRYYEQYF.

V usage is TRBV11-1 and J usage is TRBJ2-2; a possible D gene is TRBD1 (5 bases). The length of the CDR3 is 14 residues. Per germline, CDR1 SGHAT and CDR2 FQDESV (reference sequence). Trimming pared 1 base from V and 7 bases from J, leaving 10 bases between. The CDR3 DNA reads as TGTGCCAGCAGCTTAGGCCAGGGAAACGGGGAGCTGTTTTTT. Its protein is CASSLGQGNGELFF.

This sequence joins TRBV7-9 and TRBJ2-7; tentatively, D is TRBD2 (6 bases). The V gene lost 1 base and the J gene lost 2 bases, with 12 bases spanning the gap. CDR3 length: 15 residues. CDR1 is SEHNR and CDR2 is FQNEAQ in the germline V gene (reference sequence). CDR3 amino acids: CASSLGGGTTYEQYF. CDR3 nucleotides: TGTGCCAGCAGCTTAGGGGGCGGGACGACCTACGAGCAGTACTTC.

V usage is TRBV10-3 and J usage is TRBJ2-3; 8 positions match TRBD2. The V gene's germline CDR1 is ENHRY and CDR2 SYGVKD. The CDR3 has 15 amino acids. The junction had 6 bases not matched to a gene; V was cut back by 4 bases and J by 3 bases. The CDR3 here is CAISASGGSTDTQYF. The CDR3 DNA is TGTGCCATCAGTGCCTCGGGGGGGTCAACAGATACGCAGTATTTT.

The chain carries TRBV18 and TRBJ2-3; D is possibly TRBD2 (7 bases). V was shortened by 3 bases and J by 0 bases, with 10 bases between the two germline ends. Germline values: CDR1 KGHSH, CDR2 LQKENI. This CDR3 is built from 15 residues. The CDR3 sequence is CASSPAGASTDTQYF. CDR3 sequence (DNA): TGTGCCAGCTCACCTGCGGGGGCTAGCACAGATACGCAGTATTTT. Drawing the rest from reference TRBV18 and TRBJ2-3, the complete variable domain is NAGVMQNPRHLVRRRGQEARLRCSPMKGHSHVYWYRQLPEEGLKFMVYLQKENIIDESGMPKERFSAEFPKEGPSILRIQQVVRGDSAAYFCASSPAGASTDTQYFGPGTRLTVL.

CDR3 in amino acids: CASSQSLGVYEQYF. The CDR3 bases are TGTGCCAGCAGCCAAAGTCTGGGAGTGTACGAGCAGTACTTC. The V gene is TRBV14, the J gene TRBJ2-7; tentatively, D is TRBD2 (5 bases). Trimming took 2 bases from V and 4 from J, leaving 12 bases between them. The CDR3 totals 14 residues. CDR1 SGHDN and CDR2 FVKESK come from the germline V gene.

V usage is TRBV5-6 and J usage is TRBJ2-4; 8 bases map to TRBD1. The CDR3 contains 18 residues. Germline V gene data show CDR1 as SGHDT and CDR2 as YYEEEE. Trimming took 4 bases from V and 0 from J; bases not matched to a gene: 12. In DNA form, the CDR3 reads TGTGCCAGCAGCACGGGAGCCGGGACAGGTTTAGCCAAAAACATTCAGTACTTC. It codes for CASSTGAGTGLAKNIQYF.

This clone has just one count. The rearrangement uses TRBV7-3 and TRBJ2-1; D might be TRBD2 (5 bases). V shed 2 bases and J shed 7 bases, with 15 bases lying between them. Germline assignment: CDR1 SGHTA and CDR2 FQGTGA. The CDR3 extends over 15 amino acids. The CDR3 protein is CASSLRGPTGNEQFF. DNA of the CDR3: TGTGCCAGCAGCTTACGAGGGCCAACGGGGAATGAGCAGTTCTTC.

V is TRBV7-8 and J is TRBJ2-7; 10 bases agree with TRBD2. There are 19 residues in the CDR3. CDR1 SGHVS and CDR2 FQNEAQ come from the germline V gene. With V trimmed by 5 bases and J by 5 bases, 21 bases remained unmatched. In DNA form, the CDR3 reads TGTGCCAGCAGCAATGCACGGGAAGCGGGGGGGCATCTCAGGAACGAGCAGTACTTC. Translating it yields CASSNAREAGGHLRNEQYF.

This clone was picked up one time. A read error is possible here, since a much larger clone lies one base away. The chain carries TRBV5-6 and TRBJ2-7, with D possibly being TRBD1 (5 bases). CDR3 size: 13 residues. Trimming pared 0 bases from V and 1 base from J, leaving 5 bases between. Germline V CDR1 and CDR2: SGHDT, YYEEEE. Here the CDR3 DNA reads TGTGCCAGCAGCTTGGGACAGTCCTACGAGCAGTACTTC. It specifies CASSLGQSYEQYF.

This clone was counted a single time. V is TRBV5-1 and J is TRBJ2-1, with 14 bases identical to TRBD2. Germline values: CDR1 SGHRS, CDR2 YFSETQ. With 4 bases clipped from V and 15 bases from J, the junction kept 9 bases outside the gene matches. The CDR3 covers 14 residues. CDR3: CASSPGLAGGTRFF. The CDR3 bases are TGCGCCAGCAGCCCCGGACTAGCGGGGGGTACCAGGTTCTTC. Using reference TRBV5-1 and TRBJ2-1 for the parts outside the CDR3, the full variable domain is KAGVTQTPRYLIKTRGQQVTLSCSPISGHRSVSWYQQTPGQGLQFLFEYFSETQRNKGNFPGRFSGRQFSNSRSEMNVSTLELGDSALYLCASSPGLAGGTRFFGPGTRLTVL.

The chain has TRBV2 and TRBJ2-2, with TRBD2 matching 8 bases. CDR1 and CDR2 from the germline V gene are SNHLY and FYNNEI. The CDR3 covers 16 residues. The V segment lost 5 bases and the J segment 5 bases; nucleotides outside the gene matches: 10. CDR3 nucleotides: TGTGCCAGCAGTAGGGACTTAGCGGGGACGACCGGGGAGCTGTTTTTT. Protein: CASSRDLAGTTGELFF.

The chain combines TRBV7-9 with TRBJ1-5, with a tentative D call TRBD1 (5 bases). The V gene's germline CDR1 is SEHNR and CDR2 FQNEAQ (reference sequence). The CDR3 loop spans 16 amino acids. The V end was cut by 5 bases, the J end by 2 bases, with 16 bases between. CDR3 sequence: CASSQVGARGNQPQHF. The CDR3 DNA is TGTGCCAGCAGCCAAGTAGGGGCCCGAGGCAATCAGCCCCAGCATTTT. Based on the CDR3 plus reference TRBV7-9 and TRBJ1-5, the full variable domain is DTGVSQNPRHKITKRGQNVTFRCDPISEHNRLYWYRQTLGQGPEFLTYFQNEAQLEKSRLLSDRFSAERPKGSFSTLEIQRTEQGDSAMYLCASSQVGARGNQPQHFGDGTRLSIL.

In this sample, this clone turned up once. J is TRBJ2-3 and V is TRBV4-1; 9 bases line up with TRBD2. Looked up from germline, CDR1 is MGHRA and CDR2 is YSYEKL. CDR3 length equals 17 residues. Trimming at V came to 5 bases and at J to 4 bases, leaving 13 bases not matched to a gene. The CDR3 sequence: CASSEGTGGGAADTQYF. As DNA, the CDR3 is TGCGCCAGCAGCGAAGGGACTGGCGGGGGGGCCGCAGATACGCAGTATTTT.